The 10 T cell receptor beta chains given below trace back to one sample, sequenced in a study of blood T cell repertoires in COVID-19 (TCRdb year 2020). The method behind the library was the immunoSEQ multiplex PCR assay. As stored in TCRdb, this immuneACCESS dataset retains in-frame rearrangements with V and J assigned. A fraction of the clones does not appear; measured against another copy, unresolved V genes explain less than half of the discrepancy, and the remainder lacks a known reason. Counted in this sample were just over 300,000 clones; more than 75% of them appeared once. The ten largest clones take up roughly 4% of the sample. The sample comprised PBMCs or T cells enriched from blood (not recorded which). The source of these receptors is a man between 25 and 39 years old who had recovered from COVID-19.

In the case of this clone: Germline is not matched at one junction end, which may reflect a read error. The rearrangement links TRBV6-1 to TRBJ1-2, with 8 bases identical to TRBD1. The germline CDR1 and CDR2 sequences are MNHNS and SASEGT. This CDR3 spans 15 amino acids. The CDR3 here is CASREGQGIAVGYTF. The CDR3 region has the DNA TGTGCCAGCAGGGAAGGACAGGGTATTGCAGTTGGCTACACCTTC.

DNA of the CDR3: TGTGCCACCAGCAGAGATTTCGCCGACAAACGGCATTTT. Encoded protein: CATSRDFADKRHF. This rearrangement joins TRBV15 to TRBJ1-5; D ambiguous. The CDR3 loop spans 13 amino acids. Looked up from germline, CDR1 is LNHNV and CDR2 is YYDKDF (reference sequence). V was cut by 0 bases and J by 15 bases, with 15 bases left in between. Supplemented by reference TRBV15 and TRBJ1-5, the full variable domain reads DAMVIQNPRYQVTQFGKPVTLSCSQTLNHNVMYWYQQKSSQAPKLLFHYYDKDFNNEADTPDNFQSRRPNTSFCFLDIRSPGLGDTAMYLCATSRDFADKRHFGDGTRLSIL.

The chain links TRBV3-1 (or the pseudogene TRBV3-2) to TRBJ2-7, with TRBD1 identical over 8 bases. Germline CDR1 LGHDT, CDR2 YNNKEL (reference sequence). Germline trimming cut 7 bases from V and 1 base from J; bases unmatched to any gene: 3. This CDR3 region has 13 residues. This CDR3 reads CASNGQGSYEQYF. CDR3 bases: TGTGCCAGCAACGGACAGGGTTCCTACGAGCAGTACTTC.

The chain uses TRBV27 and TRBJ2-3; 8 bases are a match to TRBD1. CDR3 size: 16 residues. With 3 bases clipped from V and 4 bases from J, the junction kept 9 bases outside the gene matches. Germline V CDR1 and CDR2: MNHEY, SMNVEV (reference sequence). The CDR3 is CASSFYGRGLSDTQYF. The CDR3 DNA reads TGTGCCAGCAGTTTTTATGGCAGGGGGCTTTCAGATACGCAGTATTTT.

The table lists this clone with a few counts. The chain uses TRBV2 and TRBJ1-2, with D perhaps matching TRBD1 (5 bases). CDR1 SNHLY and CDR2 FYNNEI come from the germline V gene. V was clipped by 9 bases and J by 8 bases, with 16 bases between them. CDR3 length equals 12 residues. This chain's CDR3 is CASRDFLRGYTF. The CDR3 DNA reads TGTGCCAGTAGGGACTTCCTAAGGGGCTACACCTTC.

The J gene is TRBJ1-5, the V gene TRBV27; 8 nucleotides match TRBD1. Trimming removed 2 bases from V and 6 bases from J; junction bases left unmatched: 6. This CDR3 region has 15 residues. CDR1 is MNHEY and CDR2 is SMNVEV in the germline V gene (reference sequence). The CDR3: CASSLTYRGGQPQHF. The CDR3 DNA reads as TGTGCCAGCAGTTTAACTTACAGGGGGGGTCAGCCCCAGCATTTT.

The chain couples TRBV7-9 to TRBJ1-5; D ambiguous. Germline-derived CDR1 and CDR2 are SEHNR and FQNEAQ (reference sequence). The CDR3 contains 15 residues. The germline V and J ends were trimmed by 5 bases and 0 bases, with 11 bases remaining between them. The CDR3 nucleotides read TGTGCCAGCAGCCGCCCCCGGGATAGCAATCAGCCCCAGCATTTT. Encoded protein: CASSRPRDSNQPQHF.

The chain links TRBV5-4 to TRBJ1-2, with 10 bases matching TRBD1. V shed 4 bases, J shed 8 bases, and the junction held 14 bases outside the gene matches. This CDR3 contains 16 residues. CDR1 is SGHNT and CDR2 is YYREEE in the germline V gene (reference sequence). CDR3 in DNA: TGTGCCAGCAGCCCGGGACAGGGGTATCCCCCGGTCGGCTACACCTTC. It specifies CASSPGQGYPPVGYTF.

This sequence joins TRBV28 and TRBJ1-4, with TRBD1 identical over 10 bases. From germline, CDR1 is MDHEN and CDR2 SYDVKM. The CDR3 spans 15 residues. The V segment lost 5 bases and the J segment 6 bases; nucleotides outside the gene matches: 6. The CDR3 protein is CASSRYGTGDEKLFF. As DNA, the CDR3 is TGTGCCAGCAGTAGATATGGGACAGGGGATGAAAAACTGTTTTTT.

The chain has TRBV5-1 and TRBJ1-1, with D tentatively TRBD1 (6 bases). Per germline, CDR1 SGHRS and CDR2 YFSETQ. V gave up 4 bases and J gave up 2 bases, with 15 bases separating them. This CDR3 has 15 amino acids. This CDR3 reads CASSPIRQANTEAFF. The CDR3 DNA is TGCGCCAGCAGCCCGATCAGACAGGCAAACACTGAAGCTTTCTTT.